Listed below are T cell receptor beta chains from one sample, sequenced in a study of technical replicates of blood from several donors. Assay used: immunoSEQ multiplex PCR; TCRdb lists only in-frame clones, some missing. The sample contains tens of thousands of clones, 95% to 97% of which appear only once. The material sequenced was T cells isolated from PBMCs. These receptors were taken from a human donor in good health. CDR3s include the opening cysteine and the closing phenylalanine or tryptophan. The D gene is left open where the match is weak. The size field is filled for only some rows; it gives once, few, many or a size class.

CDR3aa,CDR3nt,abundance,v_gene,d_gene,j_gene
CASSLSRPGLAGSPSKNIQYF,TGTGCCAGCAGTTTATCCAGACCGGGACTAGCGGGCAGCCCATCCAAAAACATTCAGTACTTC,-,TRBV28,TRBD2,TRBJ2-4
CASSLTFGNEQFF,TGCGCCAGCAGCCTTACCTTCGGCAATGAGCAGTTCTTC,-,TRBV5-1,-,TRBJ2-1
CASSSVPTRQAAAGELFF,TGCGCCAGCAGCTCGGTACCCACGAGACAGGCGGCGGCCGGGGAGCTGTTTTTT,once,TRBV5-1,-,TRBJ2-2
CASSHPGQLNTEAFF,TGTGCCAGCAGTCACCCGGGACAGTTGAACACTGAAGCTTTCTTT,-,TRBV6-5,TRBD1,TRBJ1-1
CASSAPGLASNEQFF,TGTGCCAGCAGTGCCCCGGGACTAGCGTCCAATGAGCAGTTCTTC,-,TRBV6-1,TRBD2,TRBJ2-1
CAISLDGLAQGGTQYF,TGTGCCATCAGTCTGGACGGACTAGCGCAAGGGGGGACCCAGTACTTC,-,TRBV10-3,TRBD2,TRBJ2-5
CASSRLAGYEQYF,TGTGCCAGCAGTCGGCTCGCGGGCTACGAGCAGTACTTC,-,TRBV6-5,-,TRBJ2-7
CASRGRGATGELFF,TGTGCCAGTAGGGGCAGGGGAGCCACCGGGGAGCTGTTTTTT,-,TRBV19,-,TRBJ2-2
CASSEGGGTFYEQYF,TGTGCCAGCAGTGAAGGGGGGGGGACCTTCTACGAGCAGTACTTC,once,TRBV25-1,TRBD2,TRBJ2-7
CASSSQGSYEQYF,TGTGCCAGTAGTTCTCAGGGTTCCTACGAGCAGTACTTC,-,TRBV19,-,TRBJ2-7
CASSEGPGTGKINGELFF,TGTGCCAGCAGTGAAGGCCCCGGGACAGGGAAAATAAACGGGGAGCTGTTTTTT,-,TRBV6-1,TRBD1,TRBJ2-2
CASSYSLGGTEAFF,TGTGCCAGCAGTTACTCATTAGGGGGCACTGAAGCTTTCTTT,-,TRBV6-5,-,TRBJ1-1
CASNRHKQETQYF,TGTGCCAGCAACCGACACAAACAAGAGACCCAGTACTTC,-,TRBV11-3,-,TRBJ2-5
CSVLLLFQNIQYF,TGCAGCGTCCTACTCCTTTTCCAAAACATTCAGTACTTC,few,TRBV29-1,-,TRBJ2-4
CASSYGGMNTEAFF,TGTGCCAGCAGTTACGGGGGCATGAACACTGAAGCTTTCTTT,-,TRBV6-5,-,TRBJ1-1
CASSPRTGWEQYF,TGTGCCAGCAGCCCTCGTACAGGGTGGGAGCAGTACTTC,once,TRBV28,-,TRBJ2-7
CASNDRGATEAFF,TGTGCCAGCAATGACAGGGGCGCCACTGAAGCTTTCTTT,-,TRBV27,TRBD1,TRBJ1-1
CASSLYPLAVGAYEQYF,TGTGCCAGCAGCTTATACCCCCTAGCGGTGGGTGCCTACGAGCAGTACTTC,-,TRBV11-2,TRBD2,TRBJ2-7
CASSFDKEAFF,TGTGCCAGCAGCTTTGACAAGGAAGCTTTCTTT,-,TRBV5-6,-,TRBJ1-1
CASSLRGDGLIETQYF,TGCGCCAGCAGCTTGCGGGGGGATGGATTGATCGAGACCCAGTACTTC,-,TRBV5-1,TRBD2,TRBJ2-5
CASSYYGTAEGYTF,TGTGCCAGCAGCTACTATGGGACTGCCGAGGGCTACACCTTC,-,TRBV11-2,-,TRBJ1-2
CASSLDRGLFHRVYTEAFF,TGTGCCAGCAGCTTAGATCGGGGCCTATTCCACAGGGTGTACACTGAAGCTTTCTTT,-,TRBV11-3,-,TRBJ1-1
CATSRVEVPDTQYF,TGTGCCACCAGCAGAGTCGAGGTTCCAGATACGCAGTATTTT,-,TRBV15,-,TRBJ2-3
CASSWVAGGSADTQYF,TGTGCCAGCAGTTGGGTAGCGGGAGGGAGCGCAGATACGCAGTATTTT,-,TRBV27,TRBD2,TRBJ2-3
CASRVATSGPQETQYF,TGTGCCAGCAGGGTCGCGACTAGCGGGCCCCAAGAGACCCAGTACTTC,once,TRBV2,TRBD2,TRBJ2-5
CSATYDEQFF,TGCAGTGCCACCTACGATGAGCAGTTCTTC,-,TRBV20-1,-,TRBJ2-1
CASRVGQTSNTGELFF,TGTGCCAGCCGGGTGGGACAGACTTCGAACACCGGGGAGCTGTTTTTT,once,TRBV25-1,TRBD1,TRBJ2-2
CASSPLAEREYEQFF,TGTGCCAGCAGCCCACTAGCGGAGCGCGAATATGAGCAGTTCTTC,-,TRBV11-3,TRBD2,TRBJ2-1
CASSLGPQGSTDTQYF,TGTGCCAGCAGCTTAGGCCCTCAGGGGAGCACAGATACGCAGTATTTT,-,TRBV7-2,-,TRBJ2-3
CASSPVQGQGTGELFF,TGCGCCAGCAGCCCAGTTCAGGGACAGGGGACCGGGGAGCTGTTTTTT,-,TRBV4-1,TRBD1,TRBJ2-2
CASRTSDSGETQYF,TGTGCCAGCAGAACTAGCGATTCGGGAGAGACCCAGTACTTC,-,TRBV7-8,TRBD2,TRBJ2-5
CASSLTTSGSAGGSDTQYF,TGTGCCAGCAGCTTAACCACCAGCGGCTCCGCGGGAGGGTCAGATACGCAGTATTTT,-,TRBV7-6,TRBD2,TRBJ2-3
CASGIPGLSSYNEQFF,TGTGCCAGCGGCATTCCGGGATTGAGCTCCTACAATGAGCAGTTCTTC,-,TRBV27,-,TRBJ2-1
CASSRILRQAAGRGYTF,TGCGCCAGCAGTCGGATCTTAAGACAGGCCGCCGGTCGGGGCTACACCTTC,-,TRBV23-1,-,TRBJ1-2
CASSDKGTSVSQQYF,TGTGCCAGCAGTGACAAGGGGACTAGCGTTAGTCAGCAGTATTTT,-,TRBV6-4,TRBD2,TRBJ2-3